The 23 T cell receptor beta chains listed next were all sequenced from one sample in a study of shared clonotypes between healthy human individuals (dated by TCRdb to the early 2020s). The library was built by means of the immunoSEQ multiplex PCR assay. As stored in TCRdb, this immuneACCESS dataset retains in-frame rearrangements with V and J assigned. A fraction of the clones does not appear; measured against another copy, unresolved V genes explain less than half of the discrepancy, and the remainder lacks a known reason. For this sample the table gives some 2,100,000 clones, of which around 95% were detected only once. The ten largest clones take up less than 0.15% of the sample. The sequenced material came from naive CD4+ T cells sorted from blood. Explained via the paper, the cell subset or site label denotes: CD45RA+ positively selected. The origin of the receptors is a young man in good health.

The CDR3: CASSPGAGKNGELFF. CDR3 in DNA: TGTGCCAGCTCACCAGGCGCAGGGAAGAACGGGGAGCTGTTTTTT. The V gene is TRBV18, the J gene TRBJ2-2, with D possibly TRBD1 on 5 matching bases. The CDR3 has 15 residues. V gave up 2 bases and J gave up 7 bases, with 14 bases separating them. Germline V gives CDR1 KGHSH, CDR2 LQKENI.

This clone was seen only once. The chain joins TRBV5-1 to TRBJ2-3, with 9 bases that match TRBD2. The V segment lost 1 base and the J segment 1 base; nucleotides outside the gene matches: 4. This CDR3 is built from 16 residues. Germline values: CDR1 SGHRS, CDR2 YFSETQ. CDR3 loop: CASSLRLADRTDTQYF. CDR3 sequence (DNA): TGCGCCAGCAGCTTGAGACTAGCGGACCGCACAGATACGCAGTATTTT.

The rearrangement uses TRBV6-6 and TRBJ1-2, with 8 bases that match TRBD1. This CDR3 is 13 amino acids long. Germline values: CDR1 MNHNY, CDR2 SVGAGI (reference sequence). The V gene end was trimmed by 8 bases and the J gene end by 2 bases; junction bases not matched to a gene: 4. In nucleotides, the CDR3 is TGTGCCAGCCGGCGGGACAGGAACTATGGCTACACCTTC. This encodes CASRRDRNYGYTF.

The chain combines TRBV9 with TRBJ2-1; 11 bases agree with TRBD2. The length of the CDR3 is 16 residues. J was trimmed by 3 bases and V by 3 bases; bases with no gene match: 5. The V gene's germline CDR1 is SGDLS and CDR2 YYNGEE. The CDR3 DNA reads TGTGCCAGCAGCGCCCTACTAGCGGGAGTCTACAATGAGCAGTTCTTC. This codes for CASSALLAGVYNEQFF.

The CDR3, as DNA: TGCGCCAGCAGCTTGCAAAGCTCTGGGGCCAACGTCCTGACTTTC. Protein product: CASSLQSSGANVLTF. This rearrangement joins TRBV5-1 to TRBJ2-6; D gene uncertain. Germline-derived CDR1 and CDR2 are SGHRS and YFSETQ. The CDR3 has 15 amino acids. The V and J ends lost 1 base and 0 bases respectively, with 5 bases between them.

This chain joins TRBV5-4 and TRBJ2-7; either TRBD1 or TRBD2 may supply D (5 bases each). Trimming removed 0 bases from V and 3 bases from J, with 10 bases in between. The length of the CDR3 is 14 residues. Germline V gene sequence: CDR1 SGHNT, CDR2 YYREEE (reference sequence). CDR3 region: CASSLGGAVYEQYF. The CDR3 nucleotides read TGTGCCAGCAGCTTGGGAGGGGCTGTCTACGAGCAGTACTTC.

This CDR3 is CASSLQTGANTGELFF. The DNA for the CDR3 is TGCGCCAGCAGCTTACAGACAGGGGCGAACACCGGGGAGCTGTTTTTT. This chain links TRBV5-1 with TRBJ2-2; 8 bases are a match to TRBD1. CDR1 is SGHRS and CDR2 is YFSETQ in the germline V gene. This CDR3 is built from 16 residues. Unmatched junction bases numbered 3, after V lost 2 bases and J lost 0 bases.

In DNA, the CDR3 is TGTGCCAGCTCACCACTAGCCCCGACTACAACGAACACCGGGGAGCTGTTTTTT. As protein: CASSPLAPTTTNTGELFF. The chain combines TRBV18 with TRBJ2-2, with D tentatively TRBD2 (5 bases). V lost 1 base and J 0 bases, leaving 15 bases between the germline ends. Germline CDR1 is KGHSH and CDR2 is LQKENI. The CDR3 consists of 18 residues.

The chain has TRBV7-2 and TRBJ2-5, with TRBD1 matching over 9 bases. The V gene's germline CDR1 is SGHTA and CDR2 FQGNSA. V was pared by 6 bases and J by 3 bases, with 5 bases of the junction left unmatched. The CDR3 consists of 14 residues. DNA of the CDR3: TGTGCCAGCAGGCATACAGGGGGCAAAGAGACCCAGTACTTC. This translates into CASRHTGGKETQYF.

This chain connects TRBV7-2 to TRBJ2-1, with no clear D. This CDR3 region has 15 residues. Between the trimmed V and J ends, which lost 5 bases and 7 bases, there was a span of 18 bases. CDR1 is SGHTA, CDR2 FQGNSA, per germline. The CDR3: CASSPVGSVRNEQFF. CDR3 sequence (DNA): TGTGCCAGCAGCCCCGTCGGGTCGGTGAGAAATGAGCAGTTCTTC.

The V and J genes are TRBV19 and TRBJ1-6, with unresolved D. CDR1 is LNHDA and CDR2 is SQIVND in the germline V gene (reference sequence). Trimming removed 10 bases from V and 0 bases from J, with 10 bases in between. There are 14 residues in the CDR3. The CDR3 coding sequence is TGTGCCACCCTCGCTAGCTCCTATAATTCACCCCTCCACTTT. Amino acids: CATLASSYNSPLHF. The complete variable domain, with remaining parts taken from reference TRBV19 and TRBJ1-6, reads DGGITQSPKYLFRKEGQNVTLSCEQNLNHDAMYWYRQDPGQGLRLIYYSQIVNDFQKGDIAEGYSVSREKKESFPLTVTSAQKNPTAFYLCATLASSYNSPLHFGNGTRLTVT.

In regard to this clone: This same CDR3 is encoded by further DNA sequences in the sample. The V gene is TRBV5-1, the J gene TRBJ2-1; D gene ambiguous. The CDR3 sequence is 16 residues long. Trimming stripped 0 bases from V and 1 base from J, with 11 bases between. Looked up from germline, CDR1 is SGHRS and CDR2 is YFSETQ. In DNA, the CDR3 is TGCGCCAGCAGCTTGGAAGGCAGTTCTTCCTACAATGAGCAGTTCTTC. It specifies CASSLEGSSSYNEQFF.

Concerning this clone itself: Other DNA sequences in the sample encode the same CDR3. This sequence joins TRBV4-1 and TRBJ2-6; D ambiguous. The CDR3 has 14 amino acids. Germline CDR1 MGHRA, CDR2 YSYEKL. V was trimmed by 0 bases and J by 2 bases, leaving 2 bases between them. The CDR3 sequence: CASSQEAGANVLTF. In DNA form, the CDR3 reads TGCGCCAGCAGCCAAGAGGCTGGGGCCAACGTCCTGACTTTC.

To note about this clone: Other DNA sequences of this sample code for an identical CDR3. The J gene is TRBJ1-5, the V gene TRBV30, with 8 bases lining up with TRBD1. Per germline, CDR1 GTSNPN and CDR2 SVGIG (reference sequence). Unmatched junction bases numbered 6, after V lost 4 bases and J lost 7 bases. The CDR3 runs to 13 residues. The CDR3 coding sequence is TGTGCCTGGACCGGACAGGGTGGACAGCCCCAGCATTTT. Translation gives CAWTGQGGQPQHF.

The CDR3 loop reads CASSDPGTGVHEQYF. The CDR3, as DNA: TGTGCCAGCAGTGACCCCGGGACAGGGGTCCACGAGCAGTACTTC. V is TRBV2 and J is TRBJ2-7; 10 nucleotides align to TRBD1. The CDR3 loop spans 15 amino acids. V was pared by 3 bases and J by 5 bases, with 7 bases of the junction left unmatched. Germline V gene lookup returns CDR1 SNHLY and CDR2 FYNNEI.

The chain is built from TRBV5-1 and TRBJ1-6; D is unresolved. Germline V gene data show CDR1 as SGHRS and CDR2 as YFSETQ. This CDR3 region has 14 residues. V gave up 1 base and J gave up 8 bases, with 10 bases separating them. The CDR3 sequence is CASSLNVGDSPLHF. DNA of the CDR3: TGCGCCAGCAGCTTGAATGTCGGGGATTCACCCCTCCACTTT.

J is TRBJ1-1 and V is TRBV30; maybe TRBD1 (6 bases). Germline V CDR1 and CDR2: GTSNPN, SVGIG (reference sequence). V lost 5 bases, J lost 4 bases, and 14 bases lay in between. This CDR3 is 13 amino acids long. The CDR3 reads CAWCRGAGTEAFF. CDR3 sequence (DNA): TGTGCCTGGTGCAGGGGTGCGGGCACTGAAGCTTTCTTT. The whole variable domain, filled in from reference TRBV30 and TRBJ1-1, reads SQTIHQWPATLVQPVGSPLSLECTVEGTSNPNLYWYRQAAGRGLQLLFYSVGIGQISSEVPQNLSASRPQDRQFILSSKKLLLSDSGFYLCAWCRGAGTEAFFGQGTRLTVV.

The rearrangement links TRBV7-9 to TRBJ2-2; the D gene is possibly TRBD2 (6 bases). In germline, CDR1 is SEHNR, CDR2 FQNEAQ (reference sequence). CDR3 length: 16 residues. Between the trimmed V and J ends, which lost 2 bases and 1 base, there was a span of 11 bases. In DNA form, the CDR3 reads TGTGCCAGCAGCTTAATTCCCGGGGGGAACACCGGGGAGCTGTTTTTT. As protein: CASSLIPGGNTGELFF.

The chain is built from TRBV10-3 and TRBJ2-5; D tentatively reads TRBD1 or TRBD2 (6 bases each). The CDR3 consists of 15 residues. Germline-derived CDR1 and CDR2 are ENHRY and SYGVKD. Trimming took off 0 bases at V and 5 bases at J, with 13 bases between the two ends. The CDR3 sequence is CAISESPGARETQYF. The CDR3, as DNA: TGTGCCATCAGTGAGTCGCCGGGGGCGAGGGAGACCCAGTACTTC.

The V and J genes are TRBV10-3 and TRBJ2-5; 13 bases match TRBD2. This CDR3 is built from 17 residues. V dropped 2 bases and J dropped 1; count of bases not matched to a gene: 4. Germline CDR1 reads ENHRY; CDR2 reads SYGVKD. The CDR3 coding sequence is TGTGCCATCAGTGAGGGACTAGCGGGGGCAAGCCAAGAGACCCAGTACTTC. Protein sequence: CAISEGLAGASQETQYF.

The sample holds one count of this clone. This chain links TRBV7-2 with TRBJ1-5, with D maybe TRBD1 (6 bases). The CDR3 is made up of 15 amino acids. CDR1 is SGHTA and CDR2 is FQGNSA in the germline V gene. Trimming stripped 1 base from V and 0 bases from J, with 7 bases between. The CDR3 nucleotides read TGTGCCAGCAGCTTAGGCAGGGGTAGCAATCAGCCCCAGCATTTT. Amino acid sequence: CASSLGRGSNQPQHF.

This clone was seen a few times. The rearrangement uses TRBV30 and TRBJ1-5, with D possibly being TRBD1 (6 bases). V lost 8 bases and J lost 3, with 20 bases in between. Germline CDR1 is GTSNPN and CDR2 is SVGIG (reference sequence). The CDR3 loop spans 15 amino acids. CDR3 bases: TGTGCCCTGAGCCATGGGACACTTGACAATCAGCCCCAGCATTTT. Protein product: CALSHGTLDNQPQHF.

This chain links TRBV15 with TRBJ2-3; no clear D gene. CDR1 is LNHNV and CDR2 is YYDKDF in the germline V gene (reference sequence). Trimming removed 0 bases from V and 7 bases from J, with 8 bases in between. The CDR3 loop spans 13 amino acids. CDR3 coding DNA: TGTGCCACCAGCAGAGATTTGACTCATACGCAGTATTTT. This gives the protein CATSRDLTHTQYF. Full variable domain (outside the CDR3, taken from reference TRBV15 and TRBJ2-3): DAMVIQNPRYQVTQFGKPVTLSCSQTLNHNVMYWYQQKSSQAPKLLFHYYDKDFNNEADTPDNFQSRRPNTSFCFLDIRSPGLGDTAMYLCATSRDLTHTQYFGPGTRLTVL.